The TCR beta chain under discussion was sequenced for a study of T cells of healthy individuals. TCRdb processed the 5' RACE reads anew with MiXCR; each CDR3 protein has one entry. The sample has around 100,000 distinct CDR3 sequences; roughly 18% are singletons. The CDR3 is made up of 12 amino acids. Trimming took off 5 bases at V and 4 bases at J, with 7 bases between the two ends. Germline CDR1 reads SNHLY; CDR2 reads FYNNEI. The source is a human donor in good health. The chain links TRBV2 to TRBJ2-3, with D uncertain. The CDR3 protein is CASSRNADTQYF. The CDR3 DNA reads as TGTGCCAGCAGTCGTAACGCAGATACGCAGTATTTT.